These T cell receptor beta chains were read from a single sample in a study of T cell responses to AZD1222 COVID-19 vaccine. The data were produced by immunoSEQ multiplex PCR, yet TCRdb's version contains in-frame clones alone and is incomplete. Here the sample spans some 120,000 clones, around 94% being singletons. This sample comprised peripheral blood, obtained on day 0 of AZD1222 vaccination. These receptors were obtained from an adult in good health. Each CDR3 is given with its conserved first and last residue. Each record gives: D gene, V gene, clone size, J gene, CDR3 protein, CDR3 DNA. A D gene is named only where the DNA matches it firmly. A row's size may be missing; if present it is once, few, many or a size class.

D: .
V: TRBV3-1/TRBV3-2
size: .
J: TRBJ2-7
CDR3: CASSPRPVYYEQYF
DNA: TGTGCCAGCAGCCCTCGGCCGGTATACTACGAGCAGTACTTC

D: .
V: TRBV27
size: .
J: TRBJ1-5
CDR3: CASKLQGGLNQPQHF
DNA: TGTGCCAGCAAACTTCAGGGCGGATTGAATCAGCCCCAGCATTTT

D: TRBD1
V: TRBV2
size: once
J: TRBJ1-1
CDR3: CASIRRGPNTEAFF
DNA: TGTGCCAGCATCCGAAGGGGGCCGAACACTGAAGCTTTCTTT

D: TRBD2
V: TRBV19
size: .
J: TRBJ2-3
CDR3: CASSTSPGLEAPVDTQYF
DNA: TGTGCCAGTAGTACTTCACCGGGACTAGAGGCCCCGGTGGATACGCAGTATTTT

D: TRBD2
V: TRBV7-9
size: .
J: TRBJ2-1
CDR3: CASRPGLEVWFF
DNA: TGTGCCAGCAGACCCGGACTAGAGGTTTGGTTCTTC

D: TRBD1
V: TRBV27
size: .
J: TRBJ1-5
CDR3: CASSFFGQGGTQHF
DNA: TGTGCCAGCAGTTTCTTCGGACAGGGGGGGACCCAGCATTTT

D: .
V: TRBV7-2
size: once
J: TRBJ2-1
CDR3: CASSFDKQFF
DNA: TGTGCCAGCAGCTTTGACAAGCAGTTCTTC

D: .
V: TRBV6-5
size: .
J: TRBJ1-2
CDR3: CASSREWEGYTF
DNA: TGTGCCAGCAGCCGGGAGTGGGAGGGCTACACCTTC

D: .
V: TRBV29-1
size: .
J: TRBJ2-7
CDR3: CSVGGQGYEQYF
DNA: TGCAGCGTGGGTGGGCAGGGCTACGAGCAGTACTTC

D: TRBD1
V: TRBV10-3
size: .
J: TRBJ1-2
CDR3: CAISESTGNYGYTF
DNA: TGTGCCATCAGTGAGTCGACAGGGAACTATGGCTACACCTTC

D: .
V: TRBV20-1
size: .
J: TRBJ2-6
CDR3: CSASVGTHTYSGANVLTF
DNA: TGCAGTGCTAGTGTAGGGACCCACACTTACTCTGGGGCCAACGTCCTGACTTTC

D: TRBD2
V: TRBV6-2/TRBV6-3
size: .
J: TRBJ2-3
CDR3: CASSSWTSGLLSSTDTQYF
DNA: TGTGCCAGCAGTTCCTGGACTAGCGGACTTCTTTCTAGCACAGATACGCAGTATTTT

D: .
V: TRBV20-1
size: .
J: TRBJ2-7
CDR3: CSAHSYEQYF
DNA: TGCAGTGCCCACTCCTACGAGCAGTACTTC

D: .
V: TRBV29-1
size: .
J: TRBJ1-1
CDR3: CSVSGIGNTEAFF
DNA: TGCAGCGTCTCGGGAATCGGGAACACTGAAGCTTTCTTT

D: .
V: TRBV10-2
size: .
J: TRBJ2-2
CDR3: CASREGPGELFF
DNA: TGCGCCAGCAGGGAAGGGCCCGGGGAGCTGTTTTTT

D: TRBD2
V: TRBV19
size: .
J: TRBJ2-5
CDR3: CASRPRTSGNQETQYF
DNA: TGTGCCAGTAGGCCCCGGACTAGCGGTAACCAAGAGACCCAGTACTTC

D: .
V: TRBV11-2
size: .
J: TRBJ2-1
CDR3: CASSLEPQGYNEQFF
DNA: TGTGCCAGCAGCTTAGAGCCCCAGGGGTACAATGAGCAGTTCTTC

D: .
V: TRBV5-6
size: .
J: TRBJ2-1
CDR3: CASSLKDSYNEQFF
DNA: TGTGCCAGCAGCTTAAAGGACTCCTACAATGAGCAGTTCTTC

D: TRBD2
V: TRBV2
size: .
J: TRBJ2-1
CDR3: CASMPLLAGAPREQFF
DNA: TGTGCCAGCATGCCTTTACTAGCGGGAGCGCCCCGTGAGCAGTTCTTC

D: .
V: TRBV25-1
size: few
J: TRBJ2-5
CDR3: CASSERTAQETQYF
DNA: TGTGCCAGCAGTGAGAGGACAGCTCAAGAGACCCAGTACTTC

D: TRBD1
V: TRBV28
size: .
J: TRBJ1-2
CDR3: CASSFTGVVYGYTF
DNA: TGTGCCAGCAGTTTTACAGGGGTCGTATATGGCTACACCTTC

D: .
V: TRBV4-1
size: .
J: TRBJ1-2
CDR3: CASSPQNQENYGYTF
DNA: TGCGCCAGCAGCCCGCAAAATCAAGAGAACTATGGCTACACCTTC

D: TRBD1
V: TRBV7-3
size: .
J: TRBJ2-1
CDR3: CASSQRGQRTYNEQFF
DNA: TGTGCCAGCAGTCAAAGGGGACAGAGAACCTACAATGAGCAGTTCTTC

D: .
V: TRBV19
size: .
J: TRBJ2-7
CDR3: CASSALVGVEQYF
DNA: TGTGCCAGTAGCGCTTTGGTGGGAGTCGAGCAGTACTTC

D: .
V: TRBV19
size: .
J: TRBJ2-1
CDR3: CASRLAGFHEQFF
DNA: TGTGCCTCCCGATTGGCAGGGTTCCATGAGCAGTTCTTC

D: .
V: TRBV18
size: .
J: TRBJ2-5
CDR3: CASSRVRETQYF
DNA: TGTGCCAGCTCCCGAGTGAGAGAGACCCAGTACTTC

D: TRBD2
V: TRBV7-9
size: .
J: TRBJ2-7
CDR3: CASSFVGTSLREQYF
DNA: TGTGCCAGCAGCTTTGTGGGGACTAGTCTACGCGAGCAGTACTTC

D: .
V: TRBV9
size: .
J: TRBJ2-3
CDR3: CASSRGADTQYF
DNA: TGTGCCAGCAGCAGGGGGGCCGATACGCAGTATTTT